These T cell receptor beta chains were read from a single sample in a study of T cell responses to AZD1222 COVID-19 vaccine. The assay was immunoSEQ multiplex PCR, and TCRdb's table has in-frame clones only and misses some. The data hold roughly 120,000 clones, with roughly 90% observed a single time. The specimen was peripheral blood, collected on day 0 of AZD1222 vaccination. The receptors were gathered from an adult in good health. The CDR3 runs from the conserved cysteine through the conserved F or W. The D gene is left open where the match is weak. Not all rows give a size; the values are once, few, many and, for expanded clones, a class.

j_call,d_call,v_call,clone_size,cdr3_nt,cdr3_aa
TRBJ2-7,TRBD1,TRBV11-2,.,TGTGCCAGCAGGACAGGGACCAACTACGAGCAGTACTTC,CASRTGTNYEQYF
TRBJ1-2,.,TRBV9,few,TGTGCCAGCAGCGTAGGGACACCACAGGAGAACTATGGCTACACCTTC,CASSVGTPQENYGYTF
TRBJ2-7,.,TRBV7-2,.,TGTGCCAGCAGCTTAGCGGGGGTCCCCTACGAGCAGTACTTC,CASSLAGVPYEQYF
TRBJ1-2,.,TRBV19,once,TGTGCCAGTAGTATCAGTCGGAACTATGGCTACACCTTC,CASSISRNYGYTF
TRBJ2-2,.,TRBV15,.,TGTGCCACCAGCTGGGGCTCGGGGGACACCGGGGAGCTGTTTTTT,CATSWGSGDTGELFF
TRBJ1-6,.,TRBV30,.,TGTGCCTGGAGCGTCGACAGGAATTCACCCCTCCACTTT,CAWSVDRNSPLHF
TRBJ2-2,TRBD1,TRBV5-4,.,TGTGCCAGCAGCTTGGCCGGTCTAGGGGGCAACACCGGGGAGCTGTTTTTT,CASSLAGLGGNTGELFF
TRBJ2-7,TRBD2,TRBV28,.,TGTGCCAGCAACATAGGACTAGACTACGAGCAGTACTTC,CASNIGLDYEQYF
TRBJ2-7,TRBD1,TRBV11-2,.,TGTGCCAGCAGCTGGGACAGCCCCTACGAGCAGTACTTC,CASSWDSPYEQYF
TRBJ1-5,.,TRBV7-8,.,TGTGCCAGCAGCGGTGGCCCGGGCTCATATCAGCCCCAGCATTTT,CASSGGPGSYQPQHF
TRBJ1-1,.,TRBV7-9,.,TGTGCCAGCAGCTCCTACCGGGTCCCCGGGGCTTTCTTT,CASSSYRVPGAFF
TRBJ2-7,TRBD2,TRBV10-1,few,TGCGCCAGCAGTGCAGCTAGCGGGACATACGAGCAGTACTTC,CASSAASGTYEQYF
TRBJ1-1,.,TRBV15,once,TGTGCCACCAGCAACCGCGTCTTGGCCACTGAAGCTTTCTTT,CATSNRVLATEAFF
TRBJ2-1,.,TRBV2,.,TGTGCCAGCAGAGGGGGGACCTACTACAATGAGCAGTTCTTC,CASRGGTYYNEQFF
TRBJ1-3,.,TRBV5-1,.,TGCGCCAGCAGCTTGACCGGTGATAAGAACACCATATATTTT,CASSLTGDKNTIYF
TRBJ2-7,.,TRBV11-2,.,TGTGCCAGCAGCTTAAGCCACTACGAGCAGTACTTC,CASSLSHYEQYF
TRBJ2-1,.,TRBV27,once,TGTGCCAGCAGTTTAGGGTCCGACTACAATGAGCAGTTCTTC,CASSLGSDYNEQFF
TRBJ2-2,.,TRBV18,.,TGTGCCAGCTCACCTCTCGGGACAACCAACACCGGGGAGCTGTTTTTT,CASSPLGTTNTGELFF
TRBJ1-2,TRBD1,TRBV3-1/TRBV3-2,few,TGTGCCAGCAGCCAGGGTGAGCCGGGACAGAACTATGGCTACACCTTC,CASSQGEPGQNYGYTF
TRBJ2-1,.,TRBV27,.,TGTGCCAGCAGTTCATCGGGACCCATCTTCAATGAGCAGTTCTTC,CASSSSGPIFNEQFF
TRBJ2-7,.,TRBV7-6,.,TGTGCCAGCAGCCCACGCCCAGGGGGGATCTACGAGCAGTACTTC,CASSPRPGGIYEQYF
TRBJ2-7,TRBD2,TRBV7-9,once,TGTGCCAGTGACGAGGCCGGGAGGCCCTTTTACGAGCAGTACTTC,CASDEAGRPFYEQYF
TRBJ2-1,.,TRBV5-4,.,TGTGCCAGCAGCTTGGTCAGTGAGCAGTTCTTC,CASSLVSEQFF
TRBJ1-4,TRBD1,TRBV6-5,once,TGTGCCAGCAGTTACGGCGGACAGGGGGGGGAAAAACTGTTTTTT,CASSYGGQGGEKLFF
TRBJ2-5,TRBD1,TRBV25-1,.,TGTGCCAGCAGAGGACAGGGAAGAATGGAGACCCAGTACTTC,CASRGQGRMETQYF
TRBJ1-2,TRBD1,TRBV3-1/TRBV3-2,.,TGTGCCAGCAACAGCGGGGGGACAGGGGTTTGGGGCTACACCTTC,CASNSGGTGVWGYTF
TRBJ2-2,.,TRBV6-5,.,TGTGCCAGCAGTTACTCGGGGGCGGGCGACACCGGGGAGCTGTTTTTT,CASSYSGAGDTGELFF
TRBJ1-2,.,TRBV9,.,TGTGCCAGCAGCGAGCCCCGGGTTGGCTACACCTTC,CASSEPRVGYTF
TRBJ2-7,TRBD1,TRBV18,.,TGTGCCAGCTCACCCAGGACAGGGTACGAGCAGTACTTC,CASSPRTGYEQYF